This entry lists 10 T cell receptor beta chains sequenced from one sample in a study of control samples from healthy donors and cancer patients. Clones were read by immunoSEQ multiplex PCR, and TCRdb kept only the in-frame ones, dropping some. The sample contains around 30,000 clones, 80% to 95% of which appear only once. Sequenced sample: PBMCs. These receptors were obtained from a middle-aged man with colorectal cancer.

The chain carries TRBV5-4 and TRBJ1-2; possible D gene TRBD1, 5 bases. Germline loops: CDR1 SGHNT, CDR2 YYREEE (reference sequence). The CDR3 runs to 16 residues. Trimming removed 4 bases from V and 7 bases from J, with 23 bases in between. CDR3 in DNA: TGTGCCAGCAGCACCGGGAATAAGGGGTTAGGTGGTGGCTACACCTTC. It is translated as CASSTGNKGLGGGYTF.

The rearrangement joins TRBV12-3 or TRBV12-4 to TRBJ2-3, with a weak D call TRBD2 (5 bases). The germline V and J ends were trimmed by 4 bases and 4 bases, with 6 bases remaining between them. The CDR3 has 12 amino acids. CDR3 coding DNA: TGTGCCAGCAGTTCGAGGGCAGATACGCAGTATTTT. It codes for CASSSRADTQYF.

The chain is built from TRBV10-1 and TRBJ1-2, with D perhaps matching TRBD1 (6 bases). From germline, CDR1 is WNHNN and CDR2 SYGVQD (reference sequence). This CDR3 comprises 15 residues. V lost 6 bases and J 4 bases, leaving 18 bases between the germline ends. The CDR3 here is CASRDRDIWSYGYTF. The CDR3 coding sequence is TGCGCCAGCAGGGATCGGGACATTTGGAGCTATGGCTACACCTTC.

This chain connects TRBV4-2 to TRBJ1-1; 7 bases are a match to TRBD1. Per germline, CDR1 LGHNA and CDR2 YNFKEQ. V dropped 4 bases and J dropped 3; count of bases not matched to a gene: 2. The CDR3 runs 13 residues. CDR3 sequence reads: CASSRDRDTEAFF. In DNA form, the CDR3 reads TGTGCCAGCAGCCGAGACAGGGACACTGAAGCTTTCTTT.

The chain has TRBV4-1 and TRBJ1-6; 9 bases are a match to TRBD1. There are 15 residues in the CDR3. CDR1 is MGHRA and CDR2 is YSYEKL in the germline V gene. V was pared by 4 bases and J by 10 bases, with 8 bases of the junction left unmatched. Here the CDR3 DNA reads TGCGCCAGCAGCCGAGCGGGACAGGGCGTATCACCCCTCCACTTT. Amino acids: CASSRAGQGVSPLHF.

The rearrangement uses TRBV2 and TRBJ1-5; D is undetermined. In germline, CDR1 is SNHLY, CDR2 FYNNEI. Trimming pared 3 bases from V and 7 bases from J, leaving 16 bases between. This CDR3 region has 15 residues. CDR3 loop: CASSDRAGSLQPQHF. The CDR3 nucleotides read TGTGCCAGCAGTGATAGGGCAGGTTCGCTCCAGCCCCAGCATTTT.

The genes are TRBV6-1 and TRBJ2-2, with D uncertain. The CDR3 runs 16 residues. Trimming took off 0 bases at V and 7 bases at J, with 15 bases between the two ends. From germline, CDR1 is MNHNS and CDR2 SASEGT. For the CDR3, the DNA is TGTGCCAGCAGTGAAGCGGGCTACCGTTCGGTCGGGGAGCTGTTTTTT. Its translation: CASSEAGYRSVGELFF.

This chain links TRBV19 with TRBJ1-5, with TRBD1 as a possible D gene (6 bases). Per the germline V gene, CDR1 is LNHDA and CDR2 is SQIVND (reference sequence). Trimming pared 5 bases from V and 3 bases from J, leaving 14 bases between. This CDR3 contains 15 residues. The CDR3 DNA is TGTGCCAGTAGTGCCCGGGGGGCCCTCAATCAGCCCCAGCATTTT. Translated: CASSARGALNQPQHF.

The rearrangement links TRBV12-1 to TRBJ1-5. TRBV12-1 is a pseudogene locus. The CDR3 has 15 amino acids. The CDR3 sequence: CASKVPGKGGQPQHF. In DNA form, the CDR3 reads TGTGCCAGCAAGGTCCCAGGGAAGGGGGGACAGCCCCAGCATTTT.

This clone was seen more than once but under ten times. The chain uses TRBV30 and TRBJ1-4, with 9 bases identical to TRBD1. Germline trimming cut 8 bases from V and 6 bases from J; bases unmatched to any gene: 7. This CDR3 is 13 amino acids long. The V gene's germline CDR1 is GTSNPN and CDR2 SVGIG (reference sequence). The CDR3 is CALLRQGDEKLFF. Here the CDR3 DNA reads TGTGCCCTTCTCCGACAGGGGGATGAAAAACTGTTTTTT.